This T cell receptor beta chain was recovered during a study of beta chain features in type 1 diabetes. Overall study results and limits: Shorter TCRB CDR3s, moderately but significantly so, marked every one of the four CD4+ subsets in Type 1 diabetes patients. When VDJ junctions were examined, type 1 diabetes patients showed fewer insertions and more deletions.

This CDR3 has 13 amino acids. CDR1 is SQVTM, CDR2 ANQGSEA, per germline. V dropped 7 bases and J dropped 4 bases, with 16 bases sitting between them. As regards this clone: Its antigen is still unknown.

Of the isolated RNA, all was reverse transcribed, and so the sequenced material was expressed TCRB transcripts. TCRdb's table, derived via immunoSEQ multiplex PCR, lists solely in-frame clones and lacks some. The sample has a few hundred thousand clones, less than 30% seen once. Based on CD45RO/CCR7/CD25/CD127/CD95/CD27, CD4+ regulatory, stem cell-like memory, naive and central memory cells were sorted. The specimen was naive CD4+ T cells from blood. The sequence was obtained from a woman aged 25 to 39 with type 1 diabetes. The chain employs TRBV29-1 and TRBJ1-1; TRBD1 is a possible D gene (5 bases). CDR3 bases: TGCAGCGGAGCCCGCAGGGAGGGCACTGAAGCTTTCTTT. Amino acids: CSGARREGTEAFF.